This TCR beta chain was documented in a study of shared clonotypes between healthy human individuals. General study findings and limits: Sequencing depth was expected to affect clonotype sharing among donors. Researchers found naive subsets generally carried larger estimated richness than memory subsets.

As defined, naive CD8 cells were CD45RO-negative and positively selected for CCR7, with terminally differentiated effector memory CD45RA+ cells excluded. In the authors' workflow: Without quality scores, immunoSEQ junctional reads could not be filtered like full-length reads. Only in-frame clones appear in the TCRdb table, and some are missing; sequencing was by immunoSEQ multiplex PCR. That table is the source of V, J and clone size, and D and trimming were worked out from the DNA. The sample has millions of clones, about 93% seen once. A word on this clone: The antigen is unknown.

J gave up 2 bases and V 8 bases, and 9 bases lay outside the gene matches. The CDR3 is made up of 15 amino acids. Germline V lookup: CDR1 MNHEY, CDR2 SMNVEV (reference sequence). The chain uses TRBV27 and TRBJ2-7; 10 bases are shared with TRBD2. The sample consisted of naive CD8+ T cells from PBMCs. The sequence was obtained from a man aged 18 to 30 in good health. Some clones in this sample may be carry-over from other donors' samples. In DNA form, the CDR3 reads TGTGCCAGCGGGGGGGCTAGCGGGAGTCCCTACGAGCAGTACTTC. Translated: CASGGASGSPYEQYF.